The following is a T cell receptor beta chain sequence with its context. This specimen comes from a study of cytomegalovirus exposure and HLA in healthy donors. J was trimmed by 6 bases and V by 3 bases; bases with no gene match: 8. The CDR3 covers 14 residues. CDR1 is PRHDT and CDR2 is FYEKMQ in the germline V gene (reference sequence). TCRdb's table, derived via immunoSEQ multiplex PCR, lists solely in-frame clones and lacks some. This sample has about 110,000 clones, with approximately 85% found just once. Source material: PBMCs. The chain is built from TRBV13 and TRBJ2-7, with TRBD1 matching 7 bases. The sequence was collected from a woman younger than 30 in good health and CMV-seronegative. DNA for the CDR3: TGTGCCAGCAGCTTCGGACAGGCCATACGCGAGCAGTACTTC. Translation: CASSFGQAIREQYF. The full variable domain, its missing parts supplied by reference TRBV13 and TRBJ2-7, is AAGVIQSPRHLIKEKRETATLKCYPIPRHDTVYWYQQGPGQDPQFLISFYEKMQSDKGSIPDRFSAQQFSDYHSELNMSSLELGDSALYFCASSFGQAIREQYFGPGTRLTVT.